The present entry profiles one TCR beta chain with its context. Generated by immunoSEQ multiplex PCR, the TCRdb table keeps only in-frame clones and is missing some. Among approximately 150,000 clones listed, 87% were seen once. These data come from a study of cytomegalovirus exposure and HLA in healthy donors. Between the trimmed V and J ends, which lost 5 bases and 2 bases, there was a span of 16 bases. The length of the CDR3 is 15 residues. Germline loops: CDR1 SGHAT, CDR2 FQNNGV. The chain employs TRBV11-2 and TRBJ2-7, with a possible D match to TRBD1 (6 bases). What was sequenced was PBMCs. This clonotype was sampled from a man between 18 and 29 years old in good health and CMV-seropositive. The CDR3 nucleotides are TGTGCCAGCAGCGCCCCAAACAGGGAAACCTACGAGCAGTACTTC. Translating it yields CASSAPNRETYEQYF.